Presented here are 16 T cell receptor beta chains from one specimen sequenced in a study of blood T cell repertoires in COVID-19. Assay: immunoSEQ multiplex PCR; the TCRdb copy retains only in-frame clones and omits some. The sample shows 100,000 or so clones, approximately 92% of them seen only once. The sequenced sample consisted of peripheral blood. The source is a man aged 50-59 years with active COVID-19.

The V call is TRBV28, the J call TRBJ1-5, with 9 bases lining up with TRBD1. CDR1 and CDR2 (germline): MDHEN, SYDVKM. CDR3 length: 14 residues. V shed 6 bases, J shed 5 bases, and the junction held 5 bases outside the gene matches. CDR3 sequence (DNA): TGTGCCAGCAGGGTGACAGGGGGGCATCAGCCCCAGCATTTT. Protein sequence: CASRVTGGHQPQHF.

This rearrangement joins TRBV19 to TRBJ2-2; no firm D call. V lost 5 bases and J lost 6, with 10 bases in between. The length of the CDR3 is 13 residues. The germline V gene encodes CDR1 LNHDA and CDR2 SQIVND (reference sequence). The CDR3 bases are TGTGCCAGTAGTGGTCTACCTCCCGGGGAGCTGTTTTTT. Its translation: CASSGLPPGELFF. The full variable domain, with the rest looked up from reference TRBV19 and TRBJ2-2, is DGGITQSPKYLFRKEGQNVTLSCEQNLNHDAMYWYRQDPGQGLRLIYYSQIVNDFQKGDIAEGYSVSREKKESFPLTVTSAQKNPTAFYLCASSGLPPGELFFGEGSRLTVL.

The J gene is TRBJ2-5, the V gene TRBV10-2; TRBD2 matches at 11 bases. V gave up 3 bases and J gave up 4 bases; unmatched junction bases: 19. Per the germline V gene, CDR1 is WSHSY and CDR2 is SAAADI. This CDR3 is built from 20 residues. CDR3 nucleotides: TGCGCCAGCAGTGACCCCGGGGGGCTAGCGGGAGGTGGTTCACCAGAGACCCAGTACTTC. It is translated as CASSDPGGLAGGGSPETQYF.

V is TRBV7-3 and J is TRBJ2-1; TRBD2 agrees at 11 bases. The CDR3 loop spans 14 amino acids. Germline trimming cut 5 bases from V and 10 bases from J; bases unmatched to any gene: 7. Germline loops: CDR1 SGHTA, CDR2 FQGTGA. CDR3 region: CASSATLAGGEQFF. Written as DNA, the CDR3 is TGTGCCAGCAGCGCCACCCTAGCGGGGGGAGAGCAGTTCTTC.

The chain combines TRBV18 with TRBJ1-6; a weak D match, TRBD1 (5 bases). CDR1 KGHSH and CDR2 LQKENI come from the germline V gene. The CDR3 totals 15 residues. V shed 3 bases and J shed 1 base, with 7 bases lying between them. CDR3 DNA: TGTGCCAGCTCACCGCAGGGTTCCTATAATTCACCCCTCCACTTT. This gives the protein CASSPQGSYNSPLHF. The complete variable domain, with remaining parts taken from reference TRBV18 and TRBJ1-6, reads NAGVMQNPRHLVRRRGQEARLRCSPMKGHSHVYWYRQLPEEGLKFMVYLQKENIIDESGMPKERFSAEFPKEGPSILRIQQVVRGDSAAYFCASSPQGSYNSPLHFGNGTRLTVT.

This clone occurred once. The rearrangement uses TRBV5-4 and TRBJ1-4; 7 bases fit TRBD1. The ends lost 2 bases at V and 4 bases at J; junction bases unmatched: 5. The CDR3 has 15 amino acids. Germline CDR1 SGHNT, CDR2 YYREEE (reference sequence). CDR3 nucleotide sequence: TGTGCCAGCAGCTTTGGGGGACAGAGTAATGAAAAACTGTTTTTT. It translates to CASSFGGQSNEKLFF. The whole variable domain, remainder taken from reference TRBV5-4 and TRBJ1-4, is ETGVTQSPTHLIKTRGQQVTLRCSSQSGHNTVSWYQQALGQGPQFIFQYYREEENGRGNFPPRFSGLQFPNYSSELNVNALELDDSALYLCASSFGGQSNEKLFFGSGTQLSVL.

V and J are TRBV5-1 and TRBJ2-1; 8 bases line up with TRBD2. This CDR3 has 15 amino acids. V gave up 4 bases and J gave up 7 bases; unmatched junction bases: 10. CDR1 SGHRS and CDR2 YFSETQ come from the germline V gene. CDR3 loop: CASSPGGGPYNEQFF. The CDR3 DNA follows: TGCGCCAGCAGCCCGGGAGGGGGTCCTTATAATGAGCAGTTCTTC.

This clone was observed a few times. Here the CDR3 DNA reads TGTGCCAGCAGCTGGTCAGGGGGCGAGGTGTACGAGCAGTACTTC. Amino acids: CASSWSGGEVYEQYF. V and J are TRBV7-8 and TRBJ2-7; 8 nucleotides agree with TRBD1. The CDR3 consists of 15 residues. In germline, CDR1 is SGHVS, CDR2 FQNEAQ. After removal of 4 bases from V and 4 bases from J, the junction contained 9 bases not matched to a gene. Looking up the rest from reference TRBV7-8 and TRBJ2-7 gives the full variable domain: GAGVSQSPRYKVAKRGQDVALRCDPISGHVSLFWYQQALGQGPEFLTYFQNEAQLDKSGLPSDRFFAERPEGSVSTLKIQRTQQEDSAVYLCASSWSGGEVYEQYFGPGTRLTVT.

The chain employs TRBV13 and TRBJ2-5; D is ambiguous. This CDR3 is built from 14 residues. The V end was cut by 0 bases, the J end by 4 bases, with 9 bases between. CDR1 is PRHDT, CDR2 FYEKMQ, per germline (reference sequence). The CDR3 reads CASSLGLGLETQYF. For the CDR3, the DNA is TGTGCCAGCAGCTTAGGGCTAGGTTTAGAGACCCAGTACTTC. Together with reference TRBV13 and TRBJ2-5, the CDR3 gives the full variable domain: AAGVIQSPRHLIKEKRETATLKCYPIPRHDTVYWYQQGPGQDPQFLISFYEKMQSDKGSIPDRFSAQQFSDYHSELNMSSLELGDSALYFCASSLGLGLETQYFGPGTRLLVL.

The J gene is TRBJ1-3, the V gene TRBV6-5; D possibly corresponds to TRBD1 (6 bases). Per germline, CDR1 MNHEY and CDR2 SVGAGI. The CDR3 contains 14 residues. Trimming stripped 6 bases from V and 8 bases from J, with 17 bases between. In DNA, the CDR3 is TGTGCCAGCAGAGACACAGGGAGAGTTGACACCATATATTTT. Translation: CASRDTGRVDTIYF.

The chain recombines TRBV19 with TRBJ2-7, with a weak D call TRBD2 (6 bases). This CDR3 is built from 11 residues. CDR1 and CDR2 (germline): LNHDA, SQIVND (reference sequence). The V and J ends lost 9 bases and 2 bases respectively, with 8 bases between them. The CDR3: CASGGPYEQYF. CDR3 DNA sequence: TGTGCCAGCGGGGGACCCTACGAGCAGTACTTC.

The CDR3 here is CASSLVSRRVAPGNTIYF. The CDR3 DNA follows: TGCGCCAGCAGCTTGGTTTCCCGGCGGGTTGCCCCCGGGAACACCATATATTTT. V is TRBV5-1 and J is TRBJ1-3, with D hard to call. The CDR3 runs 18 residues. V was clipped by 0 bases and J by 7 bases, with 23 bases between them. In germline, CDR1 is SGHRS, CDR2 YFSETQ. Using reference TRBV5-1 and TRBJ1-3 for the parts outside the CDR3, the full variable domain is KAGVTQTPRYLIKTRGQQVTLSCSPISGHRSVSWYQQTPGQGLQFLFEYFSETQRNKGNFPGRFSGRQFSNSRSEMNVSTLELGDSALYLCASSLVSRRVAPGNTIYFGEGSWLTVV.

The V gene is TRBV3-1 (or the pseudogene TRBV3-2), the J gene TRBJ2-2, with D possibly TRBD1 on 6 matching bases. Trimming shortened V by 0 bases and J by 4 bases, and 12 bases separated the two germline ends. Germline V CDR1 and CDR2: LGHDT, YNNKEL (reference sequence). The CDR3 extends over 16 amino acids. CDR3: CASSQDPDRPTGELFF. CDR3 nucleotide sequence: TGTGCCAGCAGCCAAGATCCCGACAGGCCCACCGGGGAGCTGTTTTTT.

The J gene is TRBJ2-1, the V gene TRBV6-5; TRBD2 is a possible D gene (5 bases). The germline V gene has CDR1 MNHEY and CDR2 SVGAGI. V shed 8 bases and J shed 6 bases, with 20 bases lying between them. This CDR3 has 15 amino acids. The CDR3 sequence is CASWPGTAQSNEQFF. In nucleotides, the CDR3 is TGTGCCAGCTGGCCGGGAACCGCCCAATCCAATGAGCAGTTCTTC.

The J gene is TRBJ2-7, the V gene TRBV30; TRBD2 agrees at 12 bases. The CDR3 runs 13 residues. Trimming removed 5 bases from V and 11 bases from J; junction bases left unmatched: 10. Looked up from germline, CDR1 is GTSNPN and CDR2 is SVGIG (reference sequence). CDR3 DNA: TGTGCCTGGCGGACTAGCGGGATACCTGTGGAGTACTTC. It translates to CAWRTSGIPVEYF.

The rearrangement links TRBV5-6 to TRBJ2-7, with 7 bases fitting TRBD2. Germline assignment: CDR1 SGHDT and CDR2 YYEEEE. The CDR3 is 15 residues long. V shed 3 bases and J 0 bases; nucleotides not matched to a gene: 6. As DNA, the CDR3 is TGTGCCAGCAGCTGGGGGGGACGGAGCTCCTACGAGCAGTACTTC. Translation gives CASSWGGRSSYEQYF.